The T cell receptor beta chain under discussion was sequenced for a study of vaccination effects on CD4 cells after COVID-19. Study-level findings and limits: Cross-reaction with common cold coronaviruses was seen in only 1 of 255 vaccine-induced clones from healthy vaccinees.

Isolation of CD4+ T cells took place after less than twelve days of culture. The vaccine given was either BNT162b2 or mRNA-1273, in two doses. The CDR3 is made up of 19 amino acids. Germline V lookup: CDR1 LNHDA, CDR2 SQIVND (reference sequence). With 5 bases clipped from V and 1 base from J, the junction kept 12 bases outside the gene matches. A remark on this clone: Its specificity is not known.

Clones were sequenced by immunoSEQ multiplex PCR, and TCRdb holds only the in-frame ones, with some missing. This repertoire shows around 62,000 clones, 74% found once; its top ten account for 2% to 2.5%. The chain carries TRBV19 and TRBJ2-3; 13 bases are a match to TRBD2. The clonotype originates from a human donor who received a COVID-19 vaccine. Material: CD4+ T cells from PBMCs cultured without peptide, obtained after COVID-19 vaccination. CDR3 region: CASSSRPGLAGSGTDTQYF. The CDR3 bases are TGTGCCAGTAGTTCCAGACCGGGACTAGCGGGGTCGGGCACAGATACGCAGTATTTT. The full variable domain, in which reference TRBV19 and TRBJ2-3 provide the parts outside the CDR3, is DGGITQSPKYLFRKEGQNVTLSCEQNLNHDAMYWYRQDPGQGLRLIYYSQIVNDFQKGDIAEGYSVSREKKESFPLTVTSAQKNPTAFYLCASSSRPGLAGSGTDTQYFGPGTRLTVL.